What follows are 25 T cell receptor beta chains derived from one specimen sequenced in a study of blood T cell repertoires in COVID-19. Some clones are missing from TCRdb's copy, which holds only in-frame ones; the method was immunoSEQ multiplex PCR. The data show around 300,000 clones, about 88% seen once. The sequenced material came from PBMCs or T cells enriched from blood (not recorded which). Source of these receptors: a woman aged 45-60 years who had recovered from COVID-19.

This clone was counted only a few times. The CDR3, as DNA: TGTGCCTGGAGGGAAGACAACAATCAGCCCCAGCATTTT. Amino acid sequence: CAWREDNNQPQHF. The chain uses TRBV30 and TRBJ1-5; D unresolved. V was shortened by 3 bases and J by 3 bases, with 9 bases between the two germline ends. This CDR3 is 13 amino acids long. CDR1 GTSNPN and CDR2 SVGIG come from the germline V gene (reference sequence). Full variable domain (remainder filled in from reference TRBV30 and TRBJ1-5): SQTIHQWPATLVQPVGSPLSLECTVEGTSNPNLYWYRQAAGRGLQLLFYSVGIGQISSEVPQNLSASRPQDRQFILSSKKLLLSDSGFYLCAWREDNNQPQHFGDGTRLSIL.

CDR3 nucleotides: TGTGCCAGCAGTTTATCGACAGGGCCTAACTATGGCTACACCTTC. As protein: CASSLSTGPNYGYTF. The chain is built from TRBV27 and TRBJ1-2; 7 nucleotides match TRBD1. This CDR3 is built from 15 residues. With V trimmed by 0 bases and J by 0 bases, 1 base remained unmatched. Per the germline V gene, CDR1 is MNHEY and CDR2 is SMNVEV (reference sequence).

This chain connects TRBV7-3 to TRBJ2-3; 8 bases map to TRBD2. Trimming at V came to 5 bases and at J to 8 bases, leaving 9 bases not matched to a gene. Germline loops: CDR1 SGHTA, CDR2 FQGTGA. The CDR3 is 14 residues long. The CDR3 reads CASSPNSAGGTQYF. Written as DNA, the CDR3 is TGTGCCAGCAGCCCCAATTCGGCGGGGGGTACGCAGTATTTT.

The count of this clone is one. This sequence joins TRBV18 and TRBJ2-5; 8 bases are a match to TRBD2. J lost 5 bases, V lost 3 bases, and 11 bases had no gene match. This CDR3 is 16 amino acids long. Per germline, CDR1 KGHSH and CDR2 LQKENI. CDR3 sequence: CASSPGLGEVAETQYF. CDR3 DNA sequence: TGTGCCAGCTCACCGGGACTAGGGGAGGTCGCCGAGACCCAGTACTTC. The complete variable domain, with remaining parts taken from reference TRBV18 and TRBJ2-5, reads NAGVMQNPRHLVRRRGQEARLRCSPMKGHSHVYWYRQLPEEGLKFMVYLQKENIIDESGMPKERFSAEFPKEGPSILRIQQVVRGDSAAYFCASSPGLGEVAETQYFGPGTRLLVL.

This chain links TRBV5-4 with TRBJ2-2, with 9 nucleotides matching TRBD2. Germline CDR1 is SGHNT and CDR2 is YYREEE (reference sequence). The CDR3 is 17 residues long. V shed 4 bases and J 4 bases; nucleotides not matched to a gene: 11. The CDR3 DNA follows: TGTGCCAGCAGCCCGGGGGGCCTAGCGGGGACCACCGGGGAGCTGTTTTTT. It specifies CASSPGGLAGTTGELFF.

This chain joins TRBV4-1 and TRBJ2-1; no clear D gene. Germline-derived CDR1 and CDR2 are MGHRA and YSYEKL. Trimming took 1 base from V and 0 from J, leaving 7 bases between them. The CDR3 loop spans 15 amino acids. This CDR3 is CASSQGRSSYNEQFF. Here the CDR3 DNA reads TGCGCCAGCAGCCAAGGTCGGAGCTCCTACAATGAGCAGTTCTTC.

CDR3 in amino acids: CASSSYNTGSYGYTF. Written as DNA, the CDR3 is TGTGCCAGCAGTTCCTATAACACGGGATCCTATGGCTACACCTTC. The J gene is TRBJ1-2, the V gene TRBV6-5, with D unresolved. Between the trimmed V and J ends, which lost 4 bases and 4 bases, there was a span of 16 bases. The germline V gene has CDR1 MNHEY and CDR2 SVGAGI. This CDR3 spans 15 amino acids.

The gene calls are TRBV10-3 and TRBJ2-1; 7 nucleotides match TRBD1. V trimming: 5 bases; J trimming: 5 bases; junction bases outside the gene matches: 6. The CDR3 is 14 residues long. CDR1 is ENHRY, CDR2 SYGVKD, per germline. The CDR3 is CAISPGQPDNEQFF. In DNA, the CDR3 is TGTGCCATCAGTCCGGGACAGCCCGACAATGAGCAGTTCTTC.

V is TRBV5-6 and J is TRBJ2-5, with TRBD2 matching 7 bases. CDR1 is SGHDT and CDR2 is YYEEEE in the germline V gene. Trimming cost V 4 bases and J 4 bases; bases outside gene matches: 10. CDR3 size: 15 residues. The CDR3 region is CASSPRIGGGETQYF. CDR3 in DNA: TGTGCCAGCAGCCCGAGGATCGGCGGGGGAGAGACCCAGTACTTC.

V gene TRBV28 combines with J gene TRBJ1-3; 10 bases agree with TRBD1. Unmatched junction bases numbered 12, after V lost 4 bases and J lost 0 bases. The CDR3 is 19 amino acids. The germline V gene encodes CDR1 MDHEN and CDR2 SYDVKM. CDR3: CASSSPPGTGASSGNTIYF. The CDR3 nucleotides read TGTGCCAGCAGTTCCCCCCCCGGGACAGGGGCCTCCTCTGGAAACACCATATATTTT.

This sequence joins TRBV5-1 and TRBJ1-3, with D perhaps matching TRBD1 (6 bases). In germline, CDR1 is SGHRS, CDR2 YFSETQ. V dropped 1 base and J dropped 3 bases, with 11 bases sitting between them. This CDR3 spans 15 amino acids. DNA of the CDR3: TGCGCCAGCAGCTTGTCAGGGGCGGGTGGAAACACCATATATTTT. It encodes CASSLSGAGGNTIYF.

V and J are TRBV4-3 and TRBJ2-1; the match to TRBD2 covers 7 bases. The germline CDR1 and CDR2 sequences are LGHNA and YSLEER. After removal of 0 bases from V and 7 bases from J, the junction contained 9 bases not matched to a gene. This CDR3 has 16 residues. Here the CDR3 DNA reads TGCGCCAGCAGCCAAGATCCCCAGCGGGAATTTAATGAGCAGTTCTTC. It yields the protein CASSQDPQREFNEQFF.

For this clone: This sample includes further DNA sequences coding for the same CDR3. The rearrangement joins TRBV18 to TRBJ2-7, with 14 bases fitting TRBD2. Germline V CDR1 and CDR2: KGHSH, LQKENI. V shed 2 bases and J 3 bases; nucleotides not matched to a gene: 0. The CDR3 runs 15 residues. The CDR3 is CASSPGTSGSYEQYF. In nucleotides, the CDR3 is TGTGCCAGCTCACCAGGGACTAGCGGGAGCTACGAGCAGTACTTC.

The chain links TRBV3-1 (or the pseudogene TRBV3-2) to TRBJ1-4, with 7 bases lining up with TRBD1. Per germline, CDR1 LGHDT and CDR2 YNNKEL (reference sequence). Trimming removed 6 bases from V and 9 bases from J; junction bases left unmatched: 4. CDR3 size: 12 residues. The CDR3 DNA is TGTGCCAGCAGTCGACAGGGCCAAAAACTGTTTTTT. Protein sequence: CASSRQGQKLFF.

The V gene is TRBV7-9, the J gene TRBJ1-3; TRBD1 is a possible D gene (6 bases). Germline V gene data show CDR1 as SEHNR and CDR2 as FQNEAQ (reference sequence). The CDR3 has 17 amino acids. V shed 5 bases and J shed 6 bases, with 23 bases lying between them. The CDR3 here is CASSRIYRDLDENTIYF. The CDR3, as DNA: TGTGCCAGCAGCCGAATCTACAGGGATCTAGATGAAAACACCATATATTTT.

The genes are TRBV9 and TRBJ2-3; weak D call: TRBD2 (5 bases). V lost 0 bases, J lost 5 bases, and 16 bases lay in between. CDR1 SGDLS and CDR2 YYNGEE come from the germline V gene. The CDR3 spans 16 residues. CDR3 residues: CASSVDMTISGDTQYF. The CDR3 coding sequence is TGTGCCAGCAGCGTAGATATGACAATAAGCGGAGATACGCAGTATTTT.

The chain has TRBV28 and TRBJ1-5, with D possibly being TRBD1 (6 bases). V was pared by 6 bases and J by 4 bases, with 19 bases between. This CDR3 is built from 16 residues. From germline, CDR1 is MDHEN and CDR2 SYDVKM. The chain's CDR3 is CASRTGSFVTNQPQHF. The CDR3, as DNA: TGTGCCAGCAGAACAGGGTCATTCGTGACTAATCAGCCCCAGCATTTT. Together with reference TRBV28 and TRBJ1-5, the CDR3 gives the full variable domain: DVKVTQSSRYLVKRTGEKVFLECVQDMDHENMFWYRQDPGLGLRLIYFSYDVKMKEKGDIPEGYSVSREKKERFSLILESASTNQTSMYLCASRTGSFVTNQPQHFGDGTRLSIL.

The chain carries TRBV5-1 and TRBJ2-4, with D possibly matching TRBD1 (6 bases). Germline CDR1 is SGHRS and CDR2 is YFSETQ. The ends were cut back, 3 bases at V and 1 base at J, with 11 bases in the middle. The CDR3 consists of 15 residues. Here the CDR3 DNA reads TGCGCCAGCAGCTCACTCCAGGGGGCCAAAAACATTCAGTACTTC. Residues: CASSSLQGAKNIQYF.

This chain connects TRBV11-3 to TRBJ2-1; 12 bases are a match to TRBD2. The CDR3 sequence is 14 residues long. The trim removed 10 bases at V and 6 bases at J, leaving 7 bases unmatched. Germline CDR1 is SGHNT and CDR2 is YENEEA. Written as DNA, the CDR3 is TGTGCCACCAAGACTAGCGGGAGTGCCAATGAGCAGTTCTTC. It specifies CATKTSGSANEQFF.

This chain links TRBV5-8 with TRBJ1-2; D unresolved. Germline V lookup: CDR1 SGHTS, CDR2 YDEGEE. Trimming removed 0 bases at V and 1 base at J, with 10 bases between. This CDR3 spans 15 amino acids. The CDR3 spells CASSLVSGINYGYTF. CDR3 bases: TGTGCCAGCAGCTTGGTGTCAGGCATTAACTATGGCTACACCTTC.

This chain links TRBV9 with TRBJ2-7; D is unresolved. CDR1 and CDR2 (germline): SGDLS, YYNGEE. Between the trimmed V and J ends, which lost 0 bases and 2 bases, there was a span of 9 bases. The CDR3 has 14 amino acids. CDR3 bases: TGTGCCAGCAGCGTAGCTAACTCCCCCTACGAGCAGTACTTC. This encodes CASSVANSPYEQYF.

The rearrangement links TRBV18 to TRBJ2-3, with TRBD2 matching over 9 bases. The junction had 4 bases not matched to a gene; V was cut back by 3 bases and J by 0 bases. In germline, CDR1 is KGHSH, CDR2 LQKENI. There are 16 residues in the CDR3. CDR3 in DNA: TGTGCCAGCTCACCGGCTAGCGGGAAGAGCACAGATACGCAGTATTTT. Residues: CASSPASGKSTDTQYF.

The genes are TRBV7-2 and TRBJ1-1, with a possible D match to TRBD1 (6 bases). The germline V gene has CDR1 SGHTA and CDR2 FQGNSA. Trimming took off 4 bases at V and 4 bases at J, with 13 bases between the two ends. This CDR3 has 14 residues. Written as DNA, the CDR3 is TGTGCCAGCAGCTCCCAGGGGTCCGGCACTGAAGCTTTCTTT. It translates to CASSSQGSGTEAFF.

This clone appeared once. The CDR3 loop reads CASSLGLDRDTQYF. As DNA, the CDR3 is TGTGCCAGCAGCCTCGGACTGGATCGAGATACGCAGTATTTT. The rearrangement uses TRBV5-6 and TRBJ2-3, with D possibly matching TRBD2 (5 bases). Germline V gives CDR1 SGHDT, CDR2 YYEEEE. Trimming stripped 4 bases from V and 5 bases from J, with 14 bases between. CDR3 length: 14 residues. Looking up the rest from reference TRBV5-6 and TRBJ2-3 gives the full variable domain: DAGVTQSPTHLIKTRGQQVTLRCSPKSGHDTVSWYQQALGQGPQFIFQYYEEEERQRGNFPDRFSGHQFPNYSSELNVNALLLGDSALYLCASSLGLDRDTQYFGPGTRLTVL.

The rearrangement joins TRBV2 to TRBJ1-4; D possibly corresponds to TRBD1 (6 bases). This CDR3 is built from 18 residues. V shed 6 bases and J shed 3 bases, with 23 bases lying between them. From germline, CDR1 is SNHLY and CDR2 FYNNEI. As DNA, the CDR3 is TGTGCCAGCAGGAAGGGGGTGGCAGCAGGGAGTTCTAATGAAAAACTGTTTTTT. It codes for CASRKGVAAGSSNEKLFF.